Sequencing of this TCR beta chain was carried out in a study of shared clonotypes between healthy human individuals (TCRdb year 2020). Context from the whole study: The cohort included three men and a couple of women between 18 and 49 years of age. Different laboratories and diverse techniques were used to prepare libraries and sequence TCR repertoires, to increase sequencing depth and limit assay-specific biases. To estimate repertoire size and how much clonotypes are shared between individuals, the study performed deep sequencing of blood TCR repertoires from a few healthy adults. For each donor, CD4 naive and CD4 memory were each given three plates, CD8 naive was given two plates, and CD8 memory was given one plate. Per donor, leukapheresis produced somewhere between about 0.9 and 9.5 billion PBMCs. The paper as a whole reports these results and caveats: Sampling was restricted to blood, and TCR repertoires in tissue are likely to differ from TCR repertoires in blood. Even with the large sequencing depth, rarefaction of the sorted-subset datasets indicated that sequencing was incomplete. The genetic and exposure-history diversity represented was limited by the small number of donors. Pairwise subsampling indicated that sequencing depth was expected to affect the degree of clonotype sharing among donors. About 5% of naive CD4, 3.5% of naive CD8, approximately 2.2% of memory CD4, and 0.35% to 0.5% of memory CD8 clonotypes were shared across several donors. Larger estimated clonotype richness was generally found for naive subsets than for memory subsets. Compared with non-shared clonotypes, the clonotypes found in all four sorted-subset donors had higher generation probabilities.

Using the deep immunoSEQ assay, TCR CDR3 regions were amplified from genomic DNA by multiplex PCR. For each cell subset, the extracted genomic DNA was distributed evenly across all wells of several immunoSEQ 96-well plates, and each plate served as one replicate. For sorted subsets, each replicate PCR was loaded with approximately 200 ng genomic DNA, equivalent to 30,000 or so T cell genomes. Purified libraries were quantified with a Qubit 3.0 fluorometer, sized on a Bioanalyzer 2100, and re-quantified with the KAPA Library Quantification kit. Every immunoSEQ 96-well plate was sequenced on a separate single-read 150-cycle Illumina NextSeq 550 flow cell. The source study handled its data this way. The immunoSEQ output contained only junctional sequences without quality scores, so filtering could not match that applied to full-length reads. Sequences were annotated with PyIR, a Python wrapper for IgBLAST v1.9, using IMGT germline references to assign V/J genes and CDR3. Reads were filtered out if the reads had weak V/J assignments (E-value above 1e-6), no CDR3, stop codons, out-of-frame junctions, or ambiguous translated residues. V3J clonotypes were defined as sequences sharing an identical inferred V gene, J gene, and CDR3 amino acid sequence. To compute the percentage overlap between repertoires, the number of shared unique clonotypes was divided by the size of the smaller repertoire. Repertoire richness was assessed with RTK rarefaction, the Chao1 estimator, and Recon v2.1 estimates of unobserved clonotypes. For all TCRbeta clonotypes obtained by the gDNA method from a few donors, generation probabilities were computed with OLGA. Imported from immuneACCESS, the table was reduced by TCRdb to in-frame sequences with V and J called. These copies leave out some clones; in studies compared against another copy, an unresolved V gene accounts for under half, and the cause of the remainder is not known. The V and J calls and clone size come from that table; D and trimming were worked out from the DNA. Recorded for this sample are more than 2 million clones; over 85% of them occurred a single time. Of the sample, more than 1.5% is held by the ten largest clones.

The CDR1 and CDR2 encoded by the germline V gene are SQVTM and ANQGSEA. The CDR3 runs 13 residues from the cysteine to the phenylalanine. CDR3 DNA is the only sequence kept; it has 39 bases, read in frame from the first base. V is clipped by 3 bases and J by 2 bases, and the sequence between their germline boundaries is 8 bases long. This clone was seen only once. The antigen this receptor binds is unknown. Base quality data are lacking; no much larger clone is found one base away. CD8 naive samples were obtained by positive selection for CCR7 among CD45RO-negative cells, yielding a CD45RA+CCR7+ population from which TemRA cells were excluded. Healthy HIV-negative adults with no recently reported acute infections or vaccinations were included as donors. Only Caucasian adults living in Nashville, Tennessee, USA were represented among the donors. Blood was obtained by leukapheresis, after which PBMCs were separated by Ficoll-Histopaque density gradient centrifugation and cryopreserved in liquid nitrogen vapor phase. Analytical flow cytometry was used to check the purity and quantity of every magnetically sorted T cell population. Genomic DNA was isolated from every sorted fraction and measured by UV absorbance on a Nanodrop 2000c.

The V and J genes are TRBV29-1 and TRBJ2-1, with no reliable assignment of the D segment. The origin of this receptor is a man aged 18 to 35 in good health. Some clones in this sample may be carry-over from other donors' samples. The sequenced material came from naive CD8+ T cells from PBMCs. In the paper's terms, the cell subset or site label means: CD45RA+CCR7+. The sequenced DNA is TGCAGCGTTGACGCCCTAGCCTACAATGAGCAGTTCTTC. This encodes CSVDALAYNEQFF.